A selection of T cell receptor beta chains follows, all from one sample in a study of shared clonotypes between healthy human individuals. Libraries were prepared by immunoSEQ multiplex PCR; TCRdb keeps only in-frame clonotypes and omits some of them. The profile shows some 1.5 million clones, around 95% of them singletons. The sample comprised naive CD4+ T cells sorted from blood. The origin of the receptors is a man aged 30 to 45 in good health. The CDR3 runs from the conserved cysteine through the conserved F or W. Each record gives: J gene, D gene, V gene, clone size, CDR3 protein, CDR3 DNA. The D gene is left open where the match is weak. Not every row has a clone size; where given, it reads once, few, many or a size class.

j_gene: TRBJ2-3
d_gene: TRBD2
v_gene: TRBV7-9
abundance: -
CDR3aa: CASSLDGLAGGQDTQYF
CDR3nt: TGTGCCAGCAGCTTAGATGGGCTAGCGGGAGGGCAAGATACGCAGTATTTT

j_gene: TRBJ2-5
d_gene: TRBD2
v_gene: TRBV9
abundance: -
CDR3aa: CASSPTPSGSLLQETQYF
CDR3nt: TGTGCCAGCAGCCCTACCCCGAGCGGGAGCCTACTACAAGAGACCCAGTACTTC

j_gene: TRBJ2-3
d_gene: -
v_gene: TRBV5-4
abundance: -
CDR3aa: CASSFDRTSDTQYF
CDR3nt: TGTGCCAGCAGCTTTGATAGGACATCCGATACGCAGTATTTT

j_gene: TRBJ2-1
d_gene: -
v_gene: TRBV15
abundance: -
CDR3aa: CATSTKISYNEQFF
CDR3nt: TGTGCCACCAGCACTAAAATATCCTACAATGAGCAGTTCTTC

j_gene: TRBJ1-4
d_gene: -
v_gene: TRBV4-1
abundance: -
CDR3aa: CASSQAFGSPNEKLFF
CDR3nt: TGCGCCAGCAGCCAAGCCTTCGGATCCCCTAATGAAAAACTGTTTTTT

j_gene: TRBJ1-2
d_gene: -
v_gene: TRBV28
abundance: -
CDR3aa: CASSLMGGPGGGYTF
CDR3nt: TGTGCCAGCAGTTTAATGGGAGGGCCTGGTGGTGGCTACACCTTC

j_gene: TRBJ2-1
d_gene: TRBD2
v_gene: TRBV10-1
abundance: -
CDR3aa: CASSEGTSAKNEQFF
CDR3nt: TGCGCCAGCAGTGAGGGGACTAGCGCCAAAAATGAGCAGTTCTTC

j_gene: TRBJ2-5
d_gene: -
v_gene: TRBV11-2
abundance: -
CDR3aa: CASSSGGRRGVTQYF
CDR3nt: TGTGCCAGCAGCTCGGGTGGTCGGCGGGGAGTGACCCAGTACTTC

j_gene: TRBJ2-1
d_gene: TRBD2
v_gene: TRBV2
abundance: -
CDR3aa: CASTEMGLAGNNEQFF
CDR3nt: TGTGCCAGCACCGAGATGGGACTAGCGGGCAACAATGAGCAGTTCTTC

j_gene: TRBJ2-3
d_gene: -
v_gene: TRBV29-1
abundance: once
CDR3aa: CSVDGTPGPTDTQYF
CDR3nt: TGCAGCGTTGATGGGACACCCGGCCCGACAGATACGCAGTATTTT

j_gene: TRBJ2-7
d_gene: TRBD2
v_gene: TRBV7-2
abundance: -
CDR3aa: CASSSSGGRAYEQYF
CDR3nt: TGTGCCAGCAGTTCCTCTGGCGGGAGGGCCTACGAGCAGTACTTC

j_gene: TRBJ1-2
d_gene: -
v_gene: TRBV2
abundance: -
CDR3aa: CASSDERQTDGYTF
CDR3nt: TGTGCCAGCAGTGATGAACGGCAGACTGATGGCTACACCTTC

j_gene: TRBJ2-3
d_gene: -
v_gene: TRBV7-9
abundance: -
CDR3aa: CASSLATGWADTQYF
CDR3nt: TGTGCCAGCAGCTTAGCGACAGGATGGGCAGATACGCAGTATTTT

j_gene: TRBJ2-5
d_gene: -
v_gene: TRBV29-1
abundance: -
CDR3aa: CSVFEETQYF
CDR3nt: TGCAGCGTTTTCGAGGAGACCCAGTACTTC

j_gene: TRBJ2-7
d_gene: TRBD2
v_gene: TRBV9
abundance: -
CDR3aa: CASSGGLAGTSYEQYF
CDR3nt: TGTGCCAGCAGCGGAGGACTAGCGGGAACCTCCTACGAGCAGTACTTC

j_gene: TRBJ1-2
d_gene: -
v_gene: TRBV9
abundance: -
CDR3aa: CASSVVAPNYGYTF
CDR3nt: TGTGCCAGCAGCGTAGTGGCCCCCAACTATGGCTACACCTTC

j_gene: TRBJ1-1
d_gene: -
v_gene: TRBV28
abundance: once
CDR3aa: CASSLSPPAIRDTEAFF
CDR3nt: TGTGCCAGCAGTCTTTCCCCCCCAGCCATCCGGGACACTGAAGCTTTCTTT

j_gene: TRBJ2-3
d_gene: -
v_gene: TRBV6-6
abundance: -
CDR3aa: CASSLRRDTQYF
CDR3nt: TGTGCCAGCAGTCTCCGTAGGGATACGCAGTATTTT

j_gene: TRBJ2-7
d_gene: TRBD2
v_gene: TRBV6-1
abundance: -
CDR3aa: CASSEMGLADYYEQYF
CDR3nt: TGTGCCAGCAGTGAAATGGGACTAGCCGACTACTACGAGCAGTACTTC

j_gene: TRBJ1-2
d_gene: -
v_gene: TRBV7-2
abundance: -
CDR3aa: CASSQPGQIHYGYTF
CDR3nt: TGTGCCAGCAGCCAACCGGGACAAATCCACTATGGCTACACCTTC

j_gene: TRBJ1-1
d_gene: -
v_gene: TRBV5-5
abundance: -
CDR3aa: CASSLPGPQAFF
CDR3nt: TGTGCCAGCAGTCTGCCGGGGCCCCAAGCTTTCTTT

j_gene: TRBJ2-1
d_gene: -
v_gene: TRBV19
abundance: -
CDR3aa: CASSIGHGRIYNEQFF
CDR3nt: TGTGCCAGTAGTATAGGTCACGGGAGAATTTACAATGAGCAGTTCTTC

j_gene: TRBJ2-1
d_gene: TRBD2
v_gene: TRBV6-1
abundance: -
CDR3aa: CASSGGNSYNEQFF
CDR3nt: TGTGCCAGCAGCGGGGGGAATTCCTACAATGAGCAGTTCTTC

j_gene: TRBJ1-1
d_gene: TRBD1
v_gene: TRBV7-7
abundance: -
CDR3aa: CASSFLPGQRNTEAFF
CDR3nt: TGTGCCAGCAGCTTTCTCCCGGGACAGAGGAACACTGAAGCTTTCTTT

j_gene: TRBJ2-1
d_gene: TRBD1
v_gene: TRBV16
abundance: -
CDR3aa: CASSPMDRSYNEQFF
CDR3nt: TGTGCCAGCAGCCCAATGGACAGGTCCTACAATGAGCAGTTCTTC

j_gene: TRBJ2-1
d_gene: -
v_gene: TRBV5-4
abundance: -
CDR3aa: CASSLRERDNNEQFF
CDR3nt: TGTGCCAGCAGCTTGCGGGAGAGGGACAACAATGAGCAGTTCTTC

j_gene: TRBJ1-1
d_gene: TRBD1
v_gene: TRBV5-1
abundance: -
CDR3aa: CASSLRTGVGNTEAFF
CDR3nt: TGCGCCAGCAGCTTAAGGACAGGGGTGGGGAACACTGAAGCTTTCTTT

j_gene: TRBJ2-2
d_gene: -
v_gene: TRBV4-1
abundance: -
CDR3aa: CASSHQGSGSATFTGELFF
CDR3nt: TGCGCCAGCAGCCATCAGGGATCTGGCAGCGCTACCTTCACCGGGGAGCTGTTTTTT

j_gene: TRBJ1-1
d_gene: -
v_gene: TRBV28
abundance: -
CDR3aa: CASSLSWTEAFF
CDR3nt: TGTGCCAGCAGTTTAAGTTGGACTGAAGCTTTCTTT

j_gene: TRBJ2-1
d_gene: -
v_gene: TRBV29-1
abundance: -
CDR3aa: CSVEDPETRHNEQFF
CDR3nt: TGCAGCGTTGAAGATCCTGAGACTAGGCACAATGAGCAGTTCTTC

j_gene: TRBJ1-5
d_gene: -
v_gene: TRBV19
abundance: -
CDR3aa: CASSILSVRGDSPQHF
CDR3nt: TGTGCCAGTAGTATACTCTCGGTGCGGGGAGACAGCCCCCAGCATTTT

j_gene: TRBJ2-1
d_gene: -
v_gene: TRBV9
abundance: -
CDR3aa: CASSLRRASYNEQFF
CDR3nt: TGTGCCAGCAGTCTTAGAAGGGCTTCCTACAATGAGCAGTTCTTC

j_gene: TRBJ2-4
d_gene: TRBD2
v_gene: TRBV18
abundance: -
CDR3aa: CASSPSGLAGGGEEWVAKNIQYF
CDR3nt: TGTGCCAGCTCACCTTCGGGACTAGCGGGAGGAGGAGAAGAATGGGTAGCCAAAAACATTCAGTACTTC

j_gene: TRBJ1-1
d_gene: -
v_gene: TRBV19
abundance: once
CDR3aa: CASSRYGQVNTEAFF
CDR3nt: TGTGCCAGTAGTAGATACGGCCAGGTGAACACTGAAGCTTTCTTT

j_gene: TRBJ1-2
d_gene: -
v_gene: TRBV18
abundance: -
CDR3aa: CASSPAGKDGYTF
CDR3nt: TGTGCCAGCTCACCGGCAGGGAAGGATGGCTACACCTTC